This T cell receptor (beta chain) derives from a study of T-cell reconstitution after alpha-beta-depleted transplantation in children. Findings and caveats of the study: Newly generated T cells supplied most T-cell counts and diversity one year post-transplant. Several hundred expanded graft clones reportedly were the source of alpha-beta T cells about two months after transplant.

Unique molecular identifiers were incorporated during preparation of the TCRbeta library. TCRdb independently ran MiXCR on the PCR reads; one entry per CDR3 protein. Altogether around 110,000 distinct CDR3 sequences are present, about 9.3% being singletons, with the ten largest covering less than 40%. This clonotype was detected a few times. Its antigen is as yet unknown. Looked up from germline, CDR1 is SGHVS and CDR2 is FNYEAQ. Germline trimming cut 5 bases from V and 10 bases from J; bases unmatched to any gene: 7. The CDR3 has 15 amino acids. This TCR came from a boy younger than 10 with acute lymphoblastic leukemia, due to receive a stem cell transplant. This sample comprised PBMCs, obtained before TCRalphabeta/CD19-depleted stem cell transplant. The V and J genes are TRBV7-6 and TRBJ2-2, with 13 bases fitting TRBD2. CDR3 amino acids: CASSDLGLAGAELFF. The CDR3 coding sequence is TGTGCCAGCAGCGACCTAGGACTAGCGGGAGCGGAGCTGTTTTTT. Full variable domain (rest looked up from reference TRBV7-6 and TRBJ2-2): GAGVSQSPRYKVTKRGQDVALRCDPISGHVSLYWYRQALGQGPEFLTYFNYEAQQDKSGLPNDRFSAERPEGSISTLTIQRTEQRDSAMYRCASSDLGLAGAELFFGEGSRLTVL.